Described below is a single T cell receptor beta chain sequence and its context. This entry comes from a study of blood T cell repertoires in COVID-19. As for the study in general: The United States, Italy and Spain provided the acute and convalescent COVID-19 samples.

In the source study's methods: Amplification of reference gene primers provided the estimated nucleated cell counts. This table comes from immunoSEQ multiplex PCR, and its TCRdb copy is limited to in-frame clones, with some not included. Clone size and the V and J calls come from that table; the DNA yielded D and trimming. The table includes approximately 300,000 clones, 89% detected once. Participant age was about 18 to 89 years, and participants resided in fewer than 25 US areas. Cohorts were determined from participant-reported clinical history. Trimming removed 6 bases at V and 2 bases at J, with 16 bases between. This CDR3 is 15 amino acids long. CDR1 MNHEY and CDR2 SMNVEV come from the germline V gene (reference sequence).

This TCR came from a man in his 60s who had recovered from COVID-19. Sequencing was carried out using PBMCs or T cells enriched from blood (not recorded which). The V call is TRBV27, the J call TRBJ2-5, with D perhaps TRBD2 (7 bases). CDR3 sequence reads: CASSGEGTMQETQYF. The CDR3 DNA is TGTGCCAGCAGCGGGGAGGGGACAATGCAAGAGACCCAGTACTTC.